The next 20 T cell receptor beta chains were all read from a single sample in a study of beta chain features in type 1 diabetes (dated by TCRdb to the late 2010s). Overall results and qualifications from the work: A moderate but significant shortening of TCRB CDR3 length was observed in type 1 diabetes patients in all four CD4+ subsets.

The library was made by the immunoSEQ multiplex PCR assay. All of the isolated RNA was reverse transcribed with the High Capacity cDNA Reverse Transcription Kit, so expressed TCRB transcripts were sequenced. TCRdb took over this immuneACCESS table, retaining in-frame rearrangements with V and J assigned. Such tables are incomplete; in checked studies, under half of the missing clones stem from an unresolved V gene, and the remainder is unexplained. In all, the sample holds hundreds of thousands of clones, and roughly an eighth of those were seen once. Around 0.04% of the sample is taken by the ten largest. These receptors are not linked to any known antigen. The specimen was naive CD4+ T cells from blood. The cell subset or site label, read with the paper, signifies: true naive CD4+ T cells. The receptor source for this set is a man aged 18-30 years with type 1 diabetes.

The chain employs TRBV30 and TRBJ1-1, with a tentative D call TRBD1 (6 bases). Germline V gives CDR1 GTSNPN, CDR2 SVGIG (reference sequence). CDR3 size: 12 residues. With 5 bases removed from V and 4 bases from J, the gap between germline ends came to 11 bases. CDR3 nucleotide sequence: TGTGCCTGGGGGGGCGCGAGCACTGAAGCTTTCTTT. This translates into CAWGGASTEAFF.

This clone was observed a few times. The chain has TRBV9 and TRBJ2-7, with 11 bases fitting TRBD2. After removal of 2 bases from V and 5 bases from J, the junction contained 3 bases not matched to a gene. Germline values: CDR1 SGDLS, CDR2 YYNGEE. This CDR3 is built from 14 residues. CDR3 sequence reads: CASSVTSGSDEQYF. CDR3 DNA sequence: TGTGCCAGCAGCGTTACTAGCGGGAGTGACGAGCAGTACTTC.

This clone was found a few times. This rearrangement joins TRBV6-5 to TRBJ2-3, with D tentatively TRBD2 (5 bases). Germline values: CDR1 MNHEY, CDR2 SVGAGI. V lost 2 bases to trimming and J lost 1 base, with 10 bases between them. The CDR3 covers 15 residues. The CDR3 nucleotides read TGTGCCAGCAGTTACAACCTAGCCGGCACAGATACGCAGTATTTT. Protein: CASSYNLAGTDTQYF.

This clone was seen a handful of times. The V and J genes are TRBV7-6 and TRBJ2-2, with 7 bases fitting TRBD1. Germline-derived CDR1 and CDR2 are SGHVS and FNYEAQ. With V trimmed by 5 bases and J by 6 bases, 6 bases remained unmatched. This CDR3 region has 14 residues. CDR3 in DNA: TGTGCCAGCAGCCGCACAGGGGTGGCCGGGGAGCTGTTTTTT. Its protein product is CASSRTGVAGELFF. The whole variable domain, filled in from reference TRBV7-6 and TRBJ2-2, reads GAGVSQSPRYKVTKRGQDVALRCDPISGHVSLYWYRQALGQGPEFLTYFNYEAQQDKSGLPNDRFSAERPEGSISTLTIQRTEQRDSAMYRCASSRTGVAGELFFGEGSRLTVL.

The V gene is TRBV4-1, the J gene TRBJ1-5, with D tentatively TRBD1 (5 bases). V was cut by 0 bases and J by 8 bases, with 11 bases left in between. CDR1 and CDR2 (germline): MGHRA, YSYEKL. The CDR3 contains 14 residues. CDR3 DNA sequence: TGCGCCAGCAGCCAAGATGGCAGGGCCGAGCCCCAGCATTTT. As protein: CASSQDGRAEPQHF.

This chain uses TRBV27 with TRBJ2-1, with 10 bases identical to TRBD1. Germline CDR1 is MNHEY and CDR2 is SMNVEV (reference sequence). This CDR3 has 14 residues. V shed 7 bases, J shed 7 bases, and the junction held 7 bases outside the gene matches. CDR3 sequence (DNA): TGTGCCAGCAAGCGGGACAGGGGTAAGAATGAGCAGTTCTTC. It encodes CASKRDRGKNEQFF.

The DNA of the CDR3 is TGTGCCAGCAGCTTAGTATCAGAAAAAGAGACCCAGTACTTC. Protein: CASSLVSEKETQYF. The chain is built from TRBV7-9 and TRBJ2-5; D is unresolved. Germline CDR1 SEHNR, CDR2 FQNEAQ (reference sequence). V shed 1 base and J shed 3 bases, with 9 bases lying between them. The CDR3 extends over 14 amino acids.

This clone was observed a few times. The rearrangement uses TRBV11-2 and TRBJ2-7, with TRBD1 matching over 10 bases. V lost 4 bases and J lost 5; bases outside the gene matches: 2. CDR1 and CDR2 (germline): SGHAT, FQNNGV. This CDR3 has 13 amino acids. The chain's CDR3 is CASSWTGGHEQYF. CDR3 DNA sequence: TGTGCCAGCAGCTGGACAGGGGGTCACGAGCAGTACTTC.

This clone has only a few counts. The chain links TRBV23-1 to TRBJ2-7; possibly TRBD2 for D (5 bases). TRBV23-1 is designated an ORF whose function remains uncertain. Trimming pared 2 bases from V and 6 bases from J, leaving 23 bases between. The CDR3 spans 17 residues. CDR3 DNA sequence: TGCGCCAGCAGTCAACCGGGCCGGGGAAGCGGTGCTATCGAGCAGTACTTC. Protein sequence: CASSQPGRGSGAIEQYF.

CDR3 sequence reads: CASSLAAALHF. For the CDR3, the DNA is TGTGCCAGCAGCTTAGCTGCGGCCCTCCACTTT. The chain has TRBV7-2 and TRBJ1-6; D call uncertain. V lost 0 bases and J 14 bases, leaving 5 bases between the germline ends. The CDR3 spans 11 residues. Germline V CDR1 and CDR2: SGHTA, FQGNSA.

This clone was seen a few times. The rearrangement links TRBV2 to TRBJ1-3; no clear D gene. This CDR3 is built from 14 residues. CDR1 SNHLY and CDR2 FYNNEI come from the germline V gene. V was cut by 1 base and J by 0 bases, with 4 bases left in between. In nucleotides, the CDR3 is TGTGCCAGCAGTGAAGAAGTCTCTGGAAACACCATATATTTT. It specifies CASSEEVSGNTIYF.

V usage is TRBV30 and J usage is TRBJ2-1; D may match TRBD1 or TRBD2 (6 bases each). The ends were cut back, 8 bases at V and 1 base at J, with 18 bases in the middle. The CDR3 sequence is 15 residues long. Germline CDR1 and CDR2: GTSNPN and SVGIG (reference sequence). The CDR3: CARSLGGTSYNEQFF. CDR3 DNA: TGTGCCCGATCTCTGGGCGGGACATCCTACAATGAGCAGTTCTTC.

This chain uses TRBV11-2 with TRBJ2-1; the D is unclear. Looked up from germline, CDR1 is SGHAT and CDR2 is FQNNGV. The germline V and J ends were trimmed by 1 base and 3 bases, with 4 bases remaining between them. The length of the CDR3 is 13 residues. CDR3 in DNA: TGTGCCAGCAGCTTAGCGATCTACAATGAGCAGTTCTTC. This sequence encodes CASSLAIYNEQFF.

This clone has just a few counts. The rearrangement joins TRBV28 to TRBJ2-1, with TRBD2 matching over 10 bases. With 4 bases clipped from V and 6 bases from J, the junction kept 12 bases outside the gene matches. This CDR3 is 17 amino acids long. Germline-derived CDR1 and CDR2 are MDHEN and SYDVKM. Here the CDR3 DNA reads TGTGCCAGCAGTTCTCCGTTTATCACTAGCGGGACCAATGAGCAGTTCTTC. Translation: CASSSPFITSGTNEQFF. Full variable domain (outside the CDR3, taken from reference TRBV28 and TRBJ2-1): DVKVTQSSRYLVKRTGEKVFLECVQDMDHENMFWYRQDPGLGLRLIYFSYDVKMKEKGDIPEGYSVSREKKERFSLILESASTNQTSMYLCASSSPFITSGTNEQFFGPGTRLTVL.

This chain connects TRBV14 to TRBJ2-2; no firm D call. In germline, CDR1 is SGHDN, CDR2 FVKESK. V lost 5 bases, J lost 3 bases, and 4 bases lay in between. This CDR3 contains 12 residues. The CDR3 is CASSGDTGELFF. The DNA of the CDR3 is TGTGCCAGCAGCGGGGACACCGGGGAGCTGTTTTTT.

The chain carries TRBV29-1 and TRBJ2-2, with 7 bases that match TRBD1. V dropped 6 bases and J dropped 3; count of bases not matched to a gene: 7. The CDR3 is 14 residues long. The germline V gene has CDR1 SQVTM and CDR2 ANQGSEA. The CDR3, as DNA: TGCAGCGTGGAACAGGGGATCGACACCGGGGAGCTGTTTTTT. This codes for CSVEQGIDTGELFF.

Here the CDR3 DNA reads TGTGCCAGTAGTATAGATCGGGGGACTAGCACAAACTACAATGAGCAGTTCTTC. Encoded protein: CASSIDRGTSTNYNEQFF. The V and J genes are TRBV19 and TRBJ2-1; 9 nucleotides agree with TRBD2. This CDR3 has 18 residues. Germline CDR1 is LNHDA and CDR2 is SQIVND (reference sequence). J gave up 3 bases and V 0 bases, and 9 bases lay outside the gene matches.

The genes are TRBV6-6 and TRBJ2-4, with unresolved D. Per germline, CDR1 MNHNY and CDR2 SVGAGI (reference sequence). V dropped 0 bases and J dropped 0 bases, with 9 bases sitting between them. The CDR3 has 16 residues. Here the CDR3 DNA reads TGTGCCAGCAGTTACTCGTGGAAATCAGCCAAAAACATTCAGTACTTC. This translates into CASSYSWKSAKNIQYF.

A few counts support this clone. The chain employs TRBV2 and TRBJ1-4; D possibly corresponds to TRBD1 (5 bases). The germline gives CDR1 SNHLY, CDR2 FYNNEI. CDR3 length: 14 amino acids. Trimming cost V 9 bases and J 7 bases, with 18 bases left between them. The CDR3 reads CASLEGPRGEKLFF. CDR3 DNA: TGTGCCAGTCTCGAGGGGCCTCGGGGTGAAAAACTGTTTTTT.

This clone has only a few counts. This chain uses TRBV7-2 with TRBJ2-1, with D perhaps TRBD1 or TRBD2 (5 bases each). Germline-derived CDR1 and CDR2 are SGHTA and FQGNSA. The CDR3 consists of 17 residues. Trimming stripped 2 bases from V and 0 bases from J, with 14 bases between. CDR3 sequence (DNA): TGTGCCAGCAGCTTACGTGGGGCAGGGAGCTCCTACAATGAGCAGTTCTTC. Translated, it gives CASSLRGAGSSYNEQFF.